This T cell receptor (beta chain) was sequenced for a study of T cells in Graves' hyperthyroidism and ophthalmopathy. RNA transcripts provided the source from which TCR beta CDR3 regions were amplified. The HTBI primer set was used in a first-round RT-PCR of the TCR CDR3. TCRdb processed the multiplex PCR reads anew with MiXCR; each CDR3 protein has one entry. The data show around 190,000 distinct CDR3 sequences, 17% seen once. Trimming stripped 4 bases from V and 0 bases from J, with 13 bases between. CDR1 is MNHNS, CDR2 SASEGT, per germline. CDR3 length equals 15 residues. This clonotype was seen many times. An absence of ophthalmopathy progression within 18 months meant stable Graves' hyperthyroidism. Clinical symptoms, serum thyroxine and TRAb, thyroid ultrasound and orbital computed tomography were used for the diagnoses.

This chain connects TRBV6-1 to TRBJ2-7; a possible D gene is TRBD1 (6 bases). The source of this sequence is a woman in her forties or fifties with Graves' hyperthyroidism. Sequencing was done on a sample of blood. The CDR3 sequence: CASSVQQGSSYEQYF. CDR3 coding DNA: TGTGCCAGCAGTGTCCAACAGGGATCCTCCTACGAGCAGTACTTC.